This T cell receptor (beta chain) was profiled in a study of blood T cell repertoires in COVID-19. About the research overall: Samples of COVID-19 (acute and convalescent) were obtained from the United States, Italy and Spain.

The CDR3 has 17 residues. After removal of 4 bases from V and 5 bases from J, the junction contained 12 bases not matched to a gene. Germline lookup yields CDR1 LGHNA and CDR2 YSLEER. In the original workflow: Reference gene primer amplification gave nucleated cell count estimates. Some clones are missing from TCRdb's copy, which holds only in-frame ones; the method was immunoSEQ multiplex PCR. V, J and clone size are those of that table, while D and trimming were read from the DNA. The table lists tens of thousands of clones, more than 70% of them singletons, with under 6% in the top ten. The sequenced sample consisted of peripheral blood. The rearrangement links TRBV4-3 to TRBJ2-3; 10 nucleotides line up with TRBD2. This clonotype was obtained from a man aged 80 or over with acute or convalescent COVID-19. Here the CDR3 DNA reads TGCGCCAGCAGCCCAGGACGGGGACTAGCGATTGGAGATACGCAGTATTTT. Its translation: CASSPGRGLAIGDTQYF.